These 2 T cell receptor beta chains were all obtained from the same sample, sequenced in a study of blood T cell repertoires in COVID-19. Clones were sequenced by immunoSEQ multiplex PCR, and TCRdb holds only the in-frame ones, with some missing. This sample carries fewer than 500,000 clones, approximately 87% of them seen once, and the ten largest clones take more than 0.85%. Material for sequencing was PBMCs or T cells enriched from blood (not recorded which). The receptors were gathered from a woman under 40 with acute COVID-19.

This chain connects TRBV19 to TRBJ1-6; 8 bases fit TRBD1. The CDR3 sequence is 14 residues long. The germline gives CDR1 LNHDA, CDR2 SQIVND (reference sequence). Trimming removed 6 bases from V and 9 bases from J; junction bases left unmatched: 7. The CDR3 sequence is CASSRGQGGSPLHF. CDR3 sequence (DNA): TGTGCCAGTAGCCGCGGACAGGGAGGTTCACCCCTCCACTTT.

This sequence joins TRBV2 and TRBJ1-4; D may be TRBD1 (6 bases). The CDR3 sequence is 13 residues long. V lost 7 bases, J lost 6 bases, and 12 bases lay in between. CDR1 and CDR2 (germline): SNHLY, FYNNEI. The CDR3 nucleotides are TGTGCCAGCAAGGGGGACACCTATGAAAAACTGTTTTTT. Encoded protein: CASKGDTYEKLFF.